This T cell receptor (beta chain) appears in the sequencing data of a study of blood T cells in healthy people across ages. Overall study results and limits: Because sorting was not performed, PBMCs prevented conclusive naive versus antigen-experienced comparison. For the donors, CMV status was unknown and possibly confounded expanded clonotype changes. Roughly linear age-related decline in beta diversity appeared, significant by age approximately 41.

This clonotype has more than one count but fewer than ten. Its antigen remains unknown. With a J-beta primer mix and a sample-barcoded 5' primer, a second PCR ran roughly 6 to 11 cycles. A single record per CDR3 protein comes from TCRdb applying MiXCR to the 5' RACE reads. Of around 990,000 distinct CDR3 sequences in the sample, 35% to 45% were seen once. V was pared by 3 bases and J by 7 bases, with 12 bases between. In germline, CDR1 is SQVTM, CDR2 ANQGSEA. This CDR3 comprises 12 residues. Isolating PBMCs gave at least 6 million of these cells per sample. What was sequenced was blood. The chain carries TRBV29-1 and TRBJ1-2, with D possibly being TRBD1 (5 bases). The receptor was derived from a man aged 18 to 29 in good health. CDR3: CSVEGGAFGYTF. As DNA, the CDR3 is TGCAGCGTTGAGGGGGGTGCGTTTGGCTACACCTTC. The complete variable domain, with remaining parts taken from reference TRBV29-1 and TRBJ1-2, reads SAVISQKPSRDICQRGTSLTIQCQVDSQVTMMFWYRQQPGQSLTLIATANQGSEATYESGFVIDKFPISRPNLTFSTLTVSNMSPEDSSIYLCSVEGGAFGYTFGSGTRLTVV.